Reported below is one T cell receptor (beta chain). The data were taken from a study of cytomegalovirus exposure and HLA in healthy donors. TCRdb's copy holds only in-frame clones and misses some; the assay was immunoSEQ multiplex PCR. The sample has hundreds of thousands of clones; about nine tenths are singletons. V gave up 5 bases and J gave up 2 bases; unmatched junction bases: 4. There are 14 residues in the CDR3. The germline CDR1 and CDR2 sequences are SGHVS and FQNEAQ. V usage is TRBV7-8 and J usage is TRBJ1-1, with 8 bases aligning to TRBD1. This receptor was taken from a woman aged 18-30 years in good health and CMV-seronegative. Sequences were obtained from PBMCs. The CDR3 spells CASSMDRDNTEAFF. In nucleotides, the CDR3 is TGTGCCAGCAGCATGGACAGGGATAACACTGAAGCTTTCTTT.